The 2 T cell receptor beta chains given below trace back to one sample, sequenced in a study of blood T cell repertoires in COVID-19. Measured with immunoSEQ multiplex PCR; TCRdb has only the in-frame clones, and not every one. Here the sample spans around 49,000 clones, more than 80% being singletons. Sequencing input: peripheral blood. The receptors were gathered from a human donor in a cohort sampled during active COVID-19.

V usage is TRBV7-2 and J usage is TRBJ1-2; D possibly corresponds to TRBD1 (6 bases). Germline V lookup: CDR1 SGHTA, CDR2 FQGNSA. This CDR3 contains 15 residues. V was clipped by 4 bases and J by 3 bases, with 15 bases between them. CDR3 bases: TGTGCCAGCAGCTCCCCTGGCAGGGGACACTATGGCTACACCTTC. It translates to CASSSPGRGHYGYTF.

The J gene is TRBJ2-5, the V gene TRBV2; 10 positions agree with TRBD2. There are 16 residues in the CDR3. V shed 5 bases, J shed 5 bases, and the junction held 11 bases outside the gene matches. Per germline, CDR1 SNHLY and CDR2 FYNNEI. CDR3: CASSRPGTSVQETQYF. The DNA for the CDR3 is TGTGCCAGCAGTCGCCCCGGGACTAGCGTCCAGGAGACCCAGTACTTC.